The source of this TCR beta chain is a study of technical replicates of blood from a handful of donors. Repertoires were generated with immunoSEQ multiplex PCR, while TCRdb's copy carries only in-frame clones and drops some. The profile shows 65,000 to 75,000 clones, approximately 83% of them singletons. CDR1 is MGHRA, CDR2 YSYEKL, per germline. The CDR3 contains 16 residues. The V end lost 1 base, the J end lost 5 bases, and 17 bases lay between the germline ends. This chain connects TRBV4-1 to TRBJ2-5; D call uncertain. Sequenced input: PBMCs. The sequence derives from a human donor in good health. Some clones in this sample may be carry-over from other donors' samples. CDR3 bases: TGCGCCAGCAGCCAAGTCAATCTGGGCTTGGCGGAGACCCAGTACTTC. Protein product: CASSQVNLGLAETQYF.